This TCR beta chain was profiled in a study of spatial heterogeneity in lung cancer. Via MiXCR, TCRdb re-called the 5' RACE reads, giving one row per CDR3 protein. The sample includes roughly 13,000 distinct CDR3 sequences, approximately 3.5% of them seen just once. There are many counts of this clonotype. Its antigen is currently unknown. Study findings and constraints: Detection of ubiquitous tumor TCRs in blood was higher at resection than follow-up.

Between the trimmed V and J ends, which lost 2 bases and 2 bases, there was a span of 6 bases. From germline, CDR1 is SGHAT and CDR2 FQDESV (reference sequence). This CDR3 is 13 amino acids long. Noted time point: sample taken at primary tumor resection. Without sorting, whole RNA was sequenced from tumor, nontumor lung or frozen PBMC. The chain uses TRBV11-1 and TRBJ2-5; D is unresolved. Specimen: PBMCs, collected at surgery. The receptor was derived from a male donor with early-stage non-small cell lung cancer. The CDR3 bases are TGTGCCAGCAGCTTATCACGGCAAGAGACCCAGTACTTC. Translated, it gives CASSLSRQETQYF.